These 31 T cell receptor beta chains were sequenced from one sample in a study of shared clonotypes between healthy human individuals (dated by TCRdb to the early 2020s). For the CD8 naive samples, CD45RO-negative cells were positively selected for CCR7, yielding a CD45RA+CCR7+ population from which TemRA cells were excluded. Library preparation used the immunoSEQ multiplex PCR assay. TCRdb re-hosts the immuneACCESS table, in-frame sequences only. Its copies lack some clones; in the studies checked, an unresolved V gene accounts for under half of them, and the cause for the rest is not known. This sample holds roughly 600,000 clones; about 98% were observed only once. The leading ten clones occupy less than 0.35% of the sample. The material sequenced was naive CD8+ T cells sorted from blood. The sample's cell subset or site label, decoded: CD45RA+CCR7+. The receptor set was obtained from a man aged 30-40 years in good health.

This sequence joins TRBV27 and TRBJ2-1, with D maybe TRBD2 (5 bases). There are 16 residues in the CDR3. Germline V gene data show CDR1 as MNHEY and CDR2 as SMNVEV (reference sequence). Trimming removed 6 bases at V and 9 bases at J, with 24 bases between. This CDR3 reads CASSWVGPSEGGEQFF. As DNA, the CDR3 is TGTGCCAGCAGCTGGGTCGGGCCGTCAGAAGGAGGTGAGCAGTTCTTC.

The chain has TRBV11-2 and TRBJ2-4; D remains unclear. Trimming stripped 5 bases from V and 0 bases from J, with 14 bases between. The CDR3 covers 16 residues. Germline assignment: CDR1 SGHAT and CDR2 FQNNGV. The CDR3 DNA reads as TGTGCCAGCAGCCCCCCGGGTCGACTAGCCAAAAACATTCAGTACTTC. Translating gives CASSPPGRLAKNIQYF.

This CDR3 is CAWSVAENYGYTF. DNA of the CDR3: TGTGCCTGGAGTGTAGCTGAGAACTATGGCTACACCTTC. This rearrangement joins TRBV30 to TRBJ1-2, with D hard to call. The germline gives CDR1 GTSNPN, CDR2 SVGIG (reference sequence). V shed 0 bases and J shed 2 bases, with 7 bases lying between them. The CDR3 is 13 residues long.

The V and J genes are TRBV5-1 and TRBJ2-7; 8 bases are a match to TRBD1. CDR3 length equals 14 residues. Germline V CDR1 and CDR2: SGHRS, YFSETQ. Unmatched junction bases numbered 8, after V lost 4 bases and J lost 5 bases. CDR3 amino acids: CASSPGQGPDEQYF. The CDR3 nucleotides are TGCGCCAGCAGCCCCGGACAGGGCCCGGACGAGCAGTACTTC.

CDR3 bases: TGTGCCAGCAGTCCTTCGGGCACAGCTTACGAGCAGTACTTC. Its translation is CASSPSGTAYEQYF. This chain uses TRBV27 with TRBJ2-7; no reliable D call. The CDR3 loop spans 14 amino acids. V was cut by 5 bases and J by 4 bases, with 15 bases left in between. Germline CDR1 is MNHEY and CDR2 is SMNVEV (reference sequence).

The V gene is TRBV29-1, the J gene TRBJ2-7; weak D call: TRBD2 (6 bases). The germline gives CDR1 SQVTM, CDR2 ANQGSEA. V was shortened by 3 bases and J by 3 bases, with 21 bases between the two germline ends. This CDR3 has 16 amino acids. The CDR3 reads CSVDQGGAGRLYEQYF. The CDR3 bases are TGCAGCGTTGATCAGGGTGGAGCGGGTAGACTCTACGAGCAGTACTTC.

This chain joins TRBV28 and TRBJ2-3, with 8 positions matching TRBD1. V lost 5 bases to trimming and J lost 4 bases; unmatched junction nucleotides: 14. CDR3 length: 17 amino acids. Germline V gives CDR1 MDHEN, CDR2 SYDVKM. The CDR3 spells CASSIETGDRVADTQYF. For the CDR3, the DNA is TGTGCCAGCAGTATAGAGACAGGGGACCGCGTCGCAGATACGCAGTATTTT. Drawing the rest from reference TRBV28 and TRBJ2-3, the complete variable domain is DVKVTQSSRYLVKRTGEKVFLECVQDMDHENMFWYRQDPGLGLRLIYFSYDVKMKEKGDIPEGYSVSREKKERFSLILESASTNQTSMYLCASSIETGDRVADTQYFGPGTRLTVL.

V and J are TRBV27 and TRBJ1-1; the match to TRBD1 covers 8 bases. The CDR3 loop spans 13 amino acids. The J segment lost 1 base and the V segment lost 8 bases, leaving 3 bases of the junction unmatched. Germline assignment: CDR1 MNHEY and CDR2 SMNVEV (reference sequence). The CDR3 spells CASRDRQNTEAFF. For the CDR3, the DNA is TGTGCCAGCCGGGACAGGCAGAACACTGAAGCTTTCTTT.

The chain recombines TRBV27 with TRBJ2-5, with a tentative D call TRBD2 (6 bases). CDR1 and CDR2 (germline): MNHEY, SMNVEV (reference sequence). V gave up 0 bases and J gave up 4 bases, with 12 bases separating them. CDR3 length: 15 amino acids. CDR3 sequence reads: CASSLSGGVGETQYF. The CDR3 DNA sequence: TGTGCCAGCAGTTTATCGGGGGGAGTGGGAGAGACCCAGTACTTC.

This chain uses TRBV20-1 with TRBJ1-1; D ambiguous. V was trimmed by 5 bases and J by 4 bases, leaving 8 bases between them. The CDR3 extends over 11 amino acids. Germline V gene sequence: CDR1 DFQATT, CDR2 SNEGSKA (reference sequence). The CDR3 nucleotides read TGCAGTGCTGTTACTGGCACTGAAGCTTTCTTT. Translating it yields CSAVTGTEAFF.

V usage is TRBV2 and J usage is TRBJ2-7; 7 nucleotides match TRBD2. V shed 5 bases, J shed 3 bases, and the junction held 16 bases outside the gene matches. Germline loops: CDR1 SNHLY, CDR2 FYNNEI. There are 17 residues in the CDR3. The CDR3 loop is CASSWSRESVNIYEQYF. Written as DNA, the CDR3 is TGTGCCAGCAGTTGGTCGCGGGAGAGTGTAAATATCTACGAGCAGTACTTC. The complete variable domain, with remaining parts taken from reference TRBV2 and TRBJ2-7, reads EPEVTQTPSHQVTQMGQEVILRCVPISNHLYFYWYRQILGQKVEFLVSFYNNEISEKSEIFDDQFSVERPDGSNFTLKIRSTKLEDSAMYFCASSWSRESVNIYEQYFGPGTRLTVT.

In its sample, this clone was seen once. The chain carries TRBV5-1 and TRBJ2-5, with 7 bases fitting TRBD1. V was pared by 2 bases and J by 4 bases, with 5 bases of the junction left unmatched. This CDR3 contains 14 residues. Per the germline V gene, CDR1 is SGHRS and CDR2 is YFSETQ. CDR3 DNA: TGCGCCAGCAGCTTAAGGGGGCTGGGAGAGACCCAGTACTTC. It specifies CASSLRGLGETQYF.

The chain is built from TRBV28 and TRBJ1-2; tentative D call: TRBD1 (5 bases). CDR3 size: 15 residues. Trimming stripped 6 bases from V and 1 base from J, with 15 bases between. CDR1 and CDR2 from the germline V gene are MDHEN and SYDVKM. The CDR3: CASSSLSDSNYGYTF. DNA of the CDR3: TGTGCCAGCAGCTCCTTATCCGACAGTAACTATGGCTACACCTTC.

The chain employs TRBV7-9 and TRBJ1-2; possible D gene TRBD1, 5 bases. The CDR3 length is 16 residues. The germline V gene has CDR1 SEHNR and CDR2 FQNEAQ (reference sequence). The V and J ends lost 2 bases and 0 bases respectively, with 13 bases between them. The CDR3 DNA reads as TGTGCCAGCAGCTTACGCTCTGACAGAGCTAACTATGGCTACACCTTC. As protein: CASSLRSDRANYGYTF. The whole variable domain, remainder taken from reference TRBV7-9 and TRBJ1-2, is DTGVSQNPRHKITKRGQNVTFRCDPISEHNRLYWYRQTLGQGPEFLTYFQNEAQLEKSRLLSDRFSAERPKGSFSTLEIQRTEQGDSAMYLCASSLRSDRANYGYTFGSGTRLTVV.

The gene calls are TRBV6-1 and TRBJ2-5, with a possible D match to TRBD2 (5 bases). The V end was cut by 2 bases, the J end by 2 bases, with 12 bases between. CDR3 length: 15 residues. Germline V gene data show CDR1 as MNHNS and CDR2 as SASEGT. CDR3 nucleotide sequence: TGTGCCAGCAGTGAAAAGCCGCTAGCACAAGAGACCCAGTACTTC. The encoded protein is CASSEKPLAQETQYF.

J is TRBJ2-2 and V is TRBV29-1; no definite D call. The CDR3 has 12 residues. CDR1 SQVTM and CDR2 ANQGSEA come from the germline V gene. Deletions cut 4 bases from V and 4 bases from J, with 7 bases between. The chain's CDR3 is CSVGQFTGELFF. CDR3 nucleotide sequence: TGCAGCGTTGGGCAGTTCACCGGGGAGCTGTTTTTT.

The DNA for the CDR3 is TGTGCCAGCAGCTCCCTTGTTTATGAAGCTTTCTTT. Protein product: CASSSLVYEAFF. This chain uses TRBV11-2 with TRBJ1-1; D is ambiguous. This CDR3 contains 12 residues. V lost 4 bases to trimming and J lost 7 bases, with 10 bases between them. CDR1 is SGHAT and CDR2 is FQNNGV in the germline V gene.

This chain links TRBV4-1 with TRBJ2-7; a possible D gene is TRBD1 (5 bases). The CDR3 totals 14 residues. The V gene's germline CDR1 is MGHRA and CDR2 YSYEKL. V was pared by 5 bases and J by 1 base, with 12 bases between. The CDR3 spells CASSFQGRSYEQYF. The CDR3, as DNA: TGCGCCAGCAGCTTTCAGGGTCGGTCCTACGAGCAGTACTTC.

The chain employs TRBV6-4 and TRBJ1-4, with D possibly TRBD1 on 6 matching bases. Trimming removed 3 bases from V and 7 bases from J, with 12 bases in between. The CDR3 loop spans 14 amino acids. Germline V CDR1 and CDR2: MRHNA, SNTAGT. CDR3 sequence reads: CASSEVQGSEKLFF. The CDR3 nucleotides are TGTGCCAGCAGTGAGGTTCAGGGGAGTGAAAAACTGTTTTTT.

The chain combines TRBV9 with TRBJ2-1; D remains unclear. Between the trimmed V and J ends, which lost 0 bases and 8 bases, there was a span of 6 bases. The CDR3 has 12 amino acids. CDR1 and CDR2 from the germline V gene are SGDLS and YYNGEE. The chain's CDR3 is CASSVGDYEQFF. CDR3 nucleotides: TGTGCCAGCAGCGTAGGAGACTATGAGCAGTTCTTC.

The chain carries TRBV7-9 and TRBJ2-1; no reliable D call. V lost 2 bases, J lost 4 bases, and 12 bases lay in between. The CDR3 has 15 residues. Germline V gene data show CDR1 as SEHNR and CDR2 as FQNEAQ (reference sequence). CDR3 residues: CASSLSSHPYNEQFF. For the CDR3, the DNA is TGTGCCAGCAGCTTATCCAGCCATCCTTACAATGAGCAGTTCTTC.

The rearrangement links TRBV10-3 to TRBJ2-5, with a tentative D call TRBD1 (5 bases). The CDR3 length is 15 residues. Trimming stripped 6 bases from V and 1 base from J, with 15 bases between. Germline V gene data show CDR1 as ENHRY and CDR2 as SYGVKD. CDR3 region: CAISRDREFQETQYF. DNA for the CDR3: TGTGCCATCAGCCGTGACAGAGAGTTCCAAGAGACCCAGTACTTC.

The rearrangement links TRBV7-9 to TRBJ2-1, with a tentative D call TRBD2 (5 bases). This CDR3 has 14 amino acids. V lost 5 bases and J lost 9, with 17 bases in between. Germline V gives CDR1 SEHNR, CDR2 FQNEAQ (reference sequence). The CDR3 loop reads CASSRTASAGEQFF. The CDR3 DNA sequence: TGTGCCAGCAGCAGGACTGCAAGCGCGGGTGAGCAGTTCTTC.

V gene TRBV4-3 combines with J gene TRBJ2-1; D is perhaps TRBD1 (6 bases). CDR3 size: 17 residues. Per germline, CDR1 LGHNA and CDR2 YSLEER. V lost 0 bases and J lost 4, with 16 bases in between. In DNA form, the CDR3 reads TGCGCCAGCAGCCAAGATAGGACAGCTGGGGCGTACAATGAGCAGTTCTTC. Its protein product is CASSQDRTAGAYNEQFF.

This chain uses TRBV28 with TRBJ2-5; TRBD2 matches 12 bases. J gave up 4 bases and V 10 bases, and 7 bases lay outside the gene matches. Germline V gene lookup returns CDR1 MDHEN and CDR2 SYDVKM. The CDR3 extends over 14 amino acids. The CDR3 loop is CATRLAGAVETQYF. CDR3 DNA sequence: TGTGCCACCCGACTAGCGGGAGCGGTAGAGACCCAGTACTTC.

CDR3 residues: CASANGGGRVVEQFF. CDR3 nucleotide sequence: TGTGCCAGCGCAAATGGCGGCGGCCGGGTAGTTGAGCAGTTCTTC. The chain carries TRBV6-6 and TRBJ2-1; D remains unclear. Trimming shortened V by 8 bases and J by 9 bases, and 23 bases separated the two germline ends. The CDR3 sequence is 15 residues long. Germline lookup yields CDR1 MNHNY and CDR2 SVGAGI (reference sequence).

The genes are TRBV11-2 and TRBJ2-3; no clear D. CDR1 SGHAT and CDR2 FQNNGV come from the germline V gene. There are 19 residues in the CDR3. V gave up 5 bases and J gave up 3 bases, with 27 bases separating them. The CDR3 protein is CASSPTPGRDGAWTDTQYF. The CDR3 DNA follows: TGTGCCAGCAGCCCGACCCCAGGCCGCGACGGAGCCTGGACAGATACGCAGTATTTT.

The rearrangement joins TRBV13 to TRBJ2-1; D is perhaps TRBD1 (5 bases). V lost 0 bases, J lost 6 bases, and 6 bases lay in between. Per germline, CDR1 PRHDT and CDR2 FYEKMQ (reference sequence). CDR3 length equals 13 residues. The CDR3 is CASSLGQVNEQFF. Written as DNA, the CDR3 is TGTGCCAGCAGCTTAGGACAGGTCAATGAGCAGTTCTTC.

The chain has TRBV7-2 and TRBJ2-7; 9 bases map to TRBD1. Germline loops: CDR1 SGHTA, CDR2 FQGNSA. This CDR3 has 15 residues. V trimming: 6 bases; J trimming: 3 bases; junction bases outside the gene matches: 9. The CDR3 loop reads CASRLGGTGYYEQYF. The CDR3 DNA follows: TGTGCCAGCAGACTAGGCGGGACAGGGTACTACGAGCAGTACTTC.

The rearrangement uses TRBV29-1 and TRBJ2-3; TRBD1 matches at 10 bases. The V and J ends lost 6 bases and 6 bases, in that order; junction bases with no gene match: 12. Looked up from germline, CDR1 is SQVTM and CDR2 is ANQGSEA. The CDR3 contains 15 residues. DNA for the CDR3: TGCAGCGTGAGAGGACAGGGGGTACCACGGGATACGCAGTATTTT. It specifies CSVRGQGVPRDTQYF.

The chain couples TRBV29-1 to TRBJ2-1; tentatively, D is TRBD2 (5 bases). Deletions cut 2 bases from V and 6 bases from J, with 17 bases between. Looked up from germline, CDR1 is SQVTM and CDR2 is ANQGSEA. The CDR3 contains 15 residues. The CDR3 nucleotides are TGCAGCGTTGAATCCCGGGAAATAAGGTCCAATGAGCAGTTCTTC. This codes for CSVESREIRSNEQFF.